Listed below are T cell receptor beta chains from one sample, sequenced in a study of siplizumab effects on memory and regulatory T cells. Clones were sequenced by immunoSEQ multiplex PCR, and TCRdb holds only the in-frame ones, with some missing. The sample consists of about 85,000 clones, 95% of them appearing once. Sequenced input: CD8+ T cells sorted from blood. These receptors all come from a human donor in good health. Both conserved end residues are part of each CDR3. The D gene is left open where the match is weak. Only some rows state a clone size, as once, few, many or a class for expanded clones.

clone size,J gene,D gene,V gene,CDR3 DNA,CDR3 protein
-,TRBJ1-5,-,TRBV16,TGTGCCAGCAGCCAACCGAATCAGCCCCAGCATTTT,CASSQPNQPQHF
-,TRBJ2-3,-,TRBV29-1,TGCAGCGTACCCAAGTCATCAGATACGCAGTATTTT,CSVPKSSDTQYF
-,TRBJ2-7,-,TRBV28,TGTGCCAGCAGTAATAACGAGCAGTACTTC,CASSNNEQYF
-,TRBJ1-1,TRBD1,TRBV28,TGTGCCAGCTCGGACAGGGGAAACACTGAAGCTTTCTTT,CASSDRGNTEAFF
once,TRBJ2-4,-,TRBV6-4,TGTGCCAGCAGTGAACCCGCAGGGGGACTAGCCAAAAACATTCAGTACTTC,CASSEPAGGLAKNIQYF
-,TRBJ2-6,-,TRBV9,TGTGCCAGCAGCGAGGAGGGGAGTGTGTCTGGGGCCAACGTCCTGACTTTC,CASSEEGSVSGANVLTF
-,TRBJ2-1,TRBD1,TRBV27,TGTGCCAGCAGTTCCAGGGACAGGGGGCGCGGAAGCTCCTACAATGAGCAGTTCTTC,CASSSRDRGRGSSYNEQFF
-,TRBJ2-4,-,TRBV15,TGTGCCACCAGCGGGCCCTACGATTCGGACATTCAGTACTTC,CATSGPYDSDIQYF
-,TRBJ2-7,TRBD1,TRBV11-1,TGTGCCAGCAGCTTCCGGGACAGACCCTACGAGCAGTACTTC,CASSFRDRPYEQYF
-,TRBJ1-1,-,TRBV5-6,TGTGCCAGCAGTTTCAAATGGGTAACTGAAGCTTTCTTT,CASSFKWVTEAFF
-,TRBJ2-5,TRBD1,TRBV5-1,TGCGCCAGCAGCCCCGGACAGGGAGGTGAAGAGACCCAGTACTTC,CASSPGQGGEETQYF
-,TRBJ2-2,-,TRBV7-6,TGTGCCAGCAGCTTTACAGGGTCTAACACCGGGGAGCTGTTTTTT,CASSFTGSNTGELFF
-,TRBJ2-2,-,TRBV14,TGTGCCAGCAGCCAAGCAAGGGACACCGGGGAGCTGTTTTTT,CASSQARDTGELFF
-,TRBJ2-7,-,TRBV7-9,TGTGCCAGCGTACGCAGTGACAATATAGCCTACGAGCAGTACTTC,CASVRSDNIAYEQYF
-,TRBJ2-7,TRBD1,TRBV6-5,TGTGCCAGCAGTTTAGGGACAGGGGGATACGAGCAGTACTTC,CASSLGTGGYEQYF
-,TRBJ2-3,-,TRBV7-9,TGTGCCAGCAGCTTCCCTCCCCGGGGCACAGATACGCAGTATTTT,CASSFPPRGTDTQYF
-,TRBJ2-7,-,TRBV7-2,TGTGCCAGCAGCTTTTTCGCCGGGGACTACGAGCAGTACTTC,CASSFFAGDYEQYF
once,TRBJ1-5,-,TRBV19,TGTGCCAGTAGTATGAATACAAGGAGCAATCAGCCCCAGCATTTT,CASSMNTRSNQPQHF
-,TRBJ1-2,-,TRBV14,TGTGCCAGCAGCCTTGACCCGGGGCCCGCCGCTAATGGCTACACCTTC,CASSLDPGPAANGYTF
-,TRBJ2-3,-,TRBV7-6,TGTGCCAGCAGTCCTAGGGGCGGACCCACAGATACGCAGTATTTT,CASSPRGGPTDTQYF
-,TRBJ2-7,-,TRBV6-5,TGTGCCAGCAGTGGATACTACGAGCAGTACTTC,CASSGYYEQYF
-,TRBJ1-1,-,TRBV19,TGTGCCAGTAGTAGCCGCGAAGGGGGGCCCATGAACACTGAAGCTTTCTTT,CASSSREGGPMNTEAFF
-,TRBJ2-3,TRBD2,TRBV27,TGTGCCAGCAGTTTAAGCCTAGCGGATAGCACAGATACGCAGTATTTT,CASSLSLADSTDTQYF
-,TRBJ2-1,TRBD2,TRBV7-2,TGTGCCAGCAGCTTCCGTCGACTAGCGGGAGACAATGAGCAGTTCTTC,CASSFRRLAGDNEQFF
-,TRBJ2-5,TRBD2,TRBV19,TGTGCCAGTAGCACCACCGGGGGACTAGCAGAGACCCAGTACTTC,CASSTTGGLAETQYF
-,TRBJ1-2,TRBD1,TRBV18,TGTGCCAGCTCACCCGGACAGGGGGCGCGAAACTATGGCTACACCTTC,CASSPGQGARNYGYTF
-,TRBJ2-7,TRBD1,TRBV4-1,TGCGCCAGCAGCCATGACCGGGACAGGGTCGTCTACGAGCAGTACTTC,CASSHDRDRVVYEQYF
-,TRBJ2-4,-,TRBV5-6,TGTGCCAGCAGTTCTTTAGGGCTTAAAAACATTCAGTACTTC,CASSSLGLKNIQYF
-,TRBJ1-2,-,TRBV18,TGTGCCAGCTCACCGACAGCTAACTATGGCTACACCTTC,CASSPTANYGYTF
-,TRBJ2-3,TRBD2,TRBV4-1,TGCGCCAGCAGCCAAGCGGGAGGTTACACAGATACGCAGTATTTT,CASSQAGGYTDTQYF
-,TRBJ2-2,TRBD2,TRBV27,TGTGCCAGCAGTTCCCGACTAGCGGGAGTAGGAGGGAACACCGGGGAGCTGTTTTTT,CASSSRLAGVGGNTGELFF
-,TRBJ1-1,-,TRBV4-1,TGCGCCAGCAGCCAAGAAGTCAGGGGTGGTACTGAAGCTTTCTTT,CASSQEVRGGTEAFF
-,TRBJ2-3,-,TRBV28,TGTGCCAGCAGTTTCCGGGGGTCAGGCACAGATACGCAGTATTTT,CASSFRGSGTDTQYF
-,TRBJ2-7,-,TRBV11-2,TGTGCCAGCAGCTTAGATGTTAGATCATACGAGCAGTACTTC,CASSLDVRSYEQYF
-,TRBJ1-5,-,TRBV28,TGTGCCAGCAGTTTAAGTAGGGGAGAGGGACGGCCCCAGCATTTT,CASSLSRGEGRPQHF
-,TRBJ2-7,-,TRBV27,TGTGCCAGCAGTTTAGGGGGCAGGCCCTACGAGCAGTACTTC,CASSLGGRPYEQYF
-,TRBJ2-1,TRBD2,TRBV6-5,TGTGCCAGCAGTCAAGGGACTAGCCCCTACAATGAGCAGTTCTTC,CASSQGTSPYNEQFF
-,TRBJ2-5,TRBD1,TRBV12-5,TGTGCTAGTGGTACAGGACAGGGGCAAGAGACCCAGTACTTC,CASGTGQGQETQYF
-,TRBJ2-4,-,TRBV6-5,TGTGCCAGCAGTTTAGAGGGGATTCAGTACTTC,CASSLEGIQYF
-,TRBJ2-7,-,TRBV19,TGTGCCAGGAACTTACGGGACAACTCCTACGAGCAGTACTTC,CARNLRDNSYEQYF
-,TRBJ2-1,TRBD2,TRBV27,TGTGCCAGCATTACGCGAGCGGGAGAACGGGAGCAGTTCTTC,CASITRAGEREQFF
-,TRBJ1-4,-,TRBV7-9,TGTGCCAGCAGTACCCTCGAGAGCGAAAAACTGTTTTTT,CASSTLESEKLFF
once,TRBJ2-1,TRBD2,TRBV7-8,TGTGCCAGCAGCTTACGACTAGCGGGAGGTAACTCCTACAATGAGCAGTTCTTC,CASSLRLAGGNSYNEQFF
-,TRBJ2-7,TRBD2,TRBV7-6,TGTGCCAGCAGCGCAATGGACGGGAGGGCCGATTATGAGCAGTACTTC,CASSAMDGRADYEQYF
-,TRBJ2-7,-,TRBV6-5,TGTGCCAGCAGTTACTATACGGAGGGGACGCAATACGAGCAGTACTTC,CASSYYTEGTQYEQYF
-,TRBJ2-7,-,TRBV28,TGTGCCAGCAGTTCCCGGATCCTAGGCGGGACCTACGAGCAGTACTTC,CASSSRILGGTYEQYF
-,TRBJ2-7,TRBD2,TRBV5-4,TGTGCCAGCAGCTTGGGGACTAGCGAGCAGTACTTC,CASSLGTSEQYF
once,TRBJ2-7,-,TRBV5-3,TGTGCCAGCAGCTTGACCCCTGGGACCTACGAGCAGTACTTC,CASSLTPGTYEQYF
-,TRBJ2-7,-,TRBV25-1,TGTGCCAGCAGTGAAGGGACGTTAGCACCCTACGAGCAGTACTTC,CASSEGTLAPYEQYF
once,TRBJ1-2,-,TRBV19,TGTGCCAGTAGTCTATCGACAAGGTATGGCTACACCTTC,CASSLSTRYGYTF
-,TRBJ2-1,TRBD1,TRBV11-2,TGTGCCAGCAGCTTAGATCTGGGGACAGGGGCAAGTGAGCAGTTCTTC,CASSLDLGTGASEQFF
-,TRBJ1-2,TRBD1,TRBV19,TGTGCCAGTAGAAGGCAGGGGGAAGACTATGGCTACACCTTC,CASRRQGEDYGYTF
once,TRBJ2-5,TRBD2,TRBV12-5,TGTGCTAGTGGTTTGGTTGGGCGGGAGTGGGAGACCCAGTACTTC,CASGLVGREWETQYF
-,TRBJ2-7,-,TRBV5-6,TGTGCCAGCAGCTTGGCCACGCTGGAAGCGAACGAGCAGTACTTC,CASSLATLEANEQYF
-,TRBJ2-7,TRBD1,TRBV13,TGTGCCAGCAGCTCCCGGGACAGCGAGTACGAGCAGTACTTC,CASSSRDSEYEQYF
-,TRBJ2-2,-,TRBV29-1,TGCAGCGTTGTACAGGCAGGGACCGGGGAGCTGTTTTTT,CSVVQAGTGELFF
-,TRBJ1-5,TRBD1,TRBV19,TGTGCCAGTAGCCTGACAGGGGCTAATCAGCCCCAGCATTTT,CASSLTGANQPQHF